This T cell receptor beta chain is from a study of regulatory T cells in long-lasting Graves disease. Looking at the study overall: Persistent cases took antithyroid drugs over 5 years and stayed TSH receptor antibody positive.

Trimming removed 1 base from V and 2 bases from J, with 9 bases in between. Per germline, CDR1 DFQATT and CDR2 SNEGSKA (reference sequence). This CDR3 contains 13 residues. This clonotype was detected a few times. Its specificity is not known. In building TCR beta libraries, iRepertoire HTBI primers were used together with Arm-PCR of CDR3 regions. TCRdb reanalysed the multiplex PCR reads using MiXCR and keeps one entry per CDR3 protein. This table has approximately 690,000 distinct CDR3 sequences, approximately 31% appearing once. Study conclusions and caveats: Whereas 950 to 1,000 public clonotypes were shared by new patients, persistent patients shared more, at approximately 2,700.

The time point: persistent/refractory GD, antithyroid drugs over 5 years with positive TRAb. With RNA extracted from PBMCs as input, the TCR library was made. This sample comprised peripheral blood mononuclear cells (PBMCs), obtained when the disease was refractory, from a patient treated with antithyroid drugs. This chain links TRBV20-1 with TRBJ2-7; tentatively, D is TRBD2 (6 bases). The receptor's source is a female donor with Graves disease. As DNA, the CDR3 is TGCAGTGCTAGAGTTCCGGGGGCCTACGAGCAGTACTTC. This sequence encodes CSARVPGAYEQYF.